A selection of T cell receptor beta chains follows, all from one sample in a study of blood T cell repertoires in COVID-19. Produced via immunoSEQ multiplex PCR; TCRdb's table is partial and in-frame only. The sample includes about 90,000 clones, 88% of them seen just once. The specimen sequenced was peripheral blood. Receptor source: a man aged 60 to 75 with acute or convalescent COVID-19. CDR3s include the opening cysteine and the closing phenylalanine or tryptophan. A D gene is named only where the DNA matches it firmly. Rows give clone size only sometimes, using once, few, many, or a class for an expanded clone.

V gene	clone size	CDR3 length	J gene	D gene	CDR3 protein	CDR3 DNA
TRBV5-1	-	14	TRBJ2-7	-	CASGPGRATYEQYF	TGCGCCAGCGGCCCCGGCAGGGCAACCTACGAGCAGTACTTC
TRBV6-1	-	15	TRBJ1-4	-	CASSEGEGTNEKLFF	TGTGCCAGCAGTGAAGGAGAGGGAACTAATGAAAAACTGTTTTTT
TRBV18	-	13	TRBJ1-1	TRBD1	CASSQGAGTEAFF	TGTGCCAGCTCACAGGGGGCTGGGACTGAAGCTTTCTTT
TRBV6-5	-	14	TRBJ1-2	TRBD1	CASSTMGQGNGYTF	TGTGCCAGCAGCACTATGGGACAGGGAAATGGCTACACCTTC
TRBV6-2/TRBV6-3	-	14	TRBJ1-1	-	CASSYSTGLLEAFF	TGTGCCAGCAGTTACTCGACGGGACTCCTTGAAGCTTTCTTT
TRBV21-1	-	19	TRBJ2-7	-	CASSPLTDRETGSSYEQYF	TGTGCCAGCAGCCCTCTCACGGACAGGGAAACGGGTAGCTCCTACGAGCAGTACTTC
TRBV6-5	-	14	TRBJ2-7	TRBD1	CASKSTGGTYEQYF	TGTGCCAGCAAGTCGACAGGGGGGACCTACGAGCAGTACTTC
TRBV29-1	-	18	TRBJ2-3	TRBD2	CSVEDEPGGPSGTDTQYF	TGCAGCGTTGAAGACGAGCCGGGAGGGCCCTCTGGCACAGATACGCAGTATTTT
TRBV15	-	14	TRBJ2-7	-	CATSAQGRAYEQYF	TGTGCCACCAGCGCGCAGGGTCGAGCCTACGAGCAGTACTTC
TRBV3-1/TRBV3-2	once	16	TRBJ2-5	TRBD2	CASSQKTSGFQETQYF	TGTGCCAGCAGCCAAAAGACTAGCGGGTTCCAAGAGACCCAGTACTTC
TRBV10-2	-	13	TRBJ2-7	-	CASTDTFTYEQYF	TGCGCCAGCACGGACACGTTCACCTACGAGCAGTACTTC
TRBV7-9	-	16	TRBJ1-6	-	CASSLAGGSANSPLHF	TGTGCCAGCAGCTTAGCCGGGGGGTCCGCGAATTCACCCCTCCACTTT
TRBV19	-	16	TRBJ1-2	TRBD1	CASRYLGQGKGHGYTF	TGTGCCAGTAGGTACCTGGGACAGGGGAAAGGACATGGCTACACCTTC
TRBV25-1	-	14	TRBJ1-1	-	CASSPRVENTEAFF	TGTGCCAGCAGCCCGAGGGTAGAGAACACTGAAGCTTTCTTT
TRBV7-6	-	17	TRBJ2-4	-	CASSLGSRRPGSNIQYF	TGTGCCAGCAGCTTAGGCTCCAGGAGGCCCGGAAGTAACATTCAGTACTTC
TRBV9	-	14	TRBJ2-1	TRBD2	CASSVDPGGNEQFF	TGTGCCAGCAGCGTAGACCCGGGGGGGAATGAGCAGTTCTTC
TRBV30	-	13	TRBJ2-1	-	CAWRQLGYNEQFF	TGTGCCTGGAGACAGCTCGGCTACAATGAGCAGTTCTTC
TRBV6-1	few	16	TRBJ1-1	TRBD1	CASSEGTGGGGTEAFF	TGTGCCAGCAGTGAAGGGACAGGGGGCGGTGGCACTGAAGCTTTCTTT
TRBV10-1	-	15	TRBJ2-7	-	CASSDLAGSVYEQYF	TGCGCCAGCAGTGACTTGGCGGGGTCGGTCTACGAGCAGTACTTC
TRBV5-5	-	16	TRBJ2-7	TRBD1	CASSLGTGEHGYEQYF	TGTGCCAGCAGCTTGGGGACAGGAGAGCACGGCTACGAGCAGTACTTC
TRBV7-8	-	15	TRBJ2-5	-	CASSLAQGSQETQYF	TGTGCCAGCAGCTTAGCGCAGGGGAGCCAAGAGACCCAGTACTTC
TRBV6-1	-	16	TRBJ2-5	TRBD2	CASSVPLAGARETQYF	TGTGCCAGCAGTGTGCCACTAGCGGGGGCCCGGGAGACCCAGTACTTC
TRBV7-7	few	17	TRBJ2-5	-	CASSHIRAHHREETQYF	TGTGCCAGCAGCCATATCAGGGCTCATCATCGGGAAGAGACCCAGTACTTC
TRBV9	-	14	TRBJ1-6	-	CASSQTVLNSPLHF	TGTGCCAGCAGCCAGACAGTCCTTAATTCACCCCTCCACTTT
TRBV15	-	12	TRBJ2-5	-	CATAGRLETQYF	TGTGCCACCGCTGGCCGTCTGGAGACCCAGTACTTC
TRBV10-3	-	12	TRBJ2-7	-	CAISGQSYEQYF	TGTGCCATCAGTGGACAGTCCTACGAGCAGTACTTC
TRBV28	-	16	TRBJ2-1	-	CASRPVTGHSYNEQFF	TGTGCCAGCAGACCCGTTACAGGGCACTCCTACAATGAGCAGTTCTTC
TRBV27	few	13	TRBJ1-2	TRBD1	CASSSDRANGYTF	TGTGCCAGCAGTTCGGACAGGGCGAATGGCTACACCTTC
TRBV5-1	-	15	TRBJ2-5	TRBD1	CASSLAQGAGETQYF	TGCGCCAGCAGCTTGGCACAGGGGGCCGGAGAGACCCAGTACTTC
TRBV6-1	-	15	TRBJ2-7	TRBD2	CASSEGSGGIYEQYF	TGTGCCAGCAGTGAAGGGAGCGGGGGAATTTACGAGCAGTACTTC
TRBV6-5	-	14	TRBJ1-1	-	CASREDTDRREAFF	TGTGCCAGCAGGGAGGATACCGACCGTAGGGAAGCTTTCTTT
TRBV5-1	-	17	TRBJ1-6	-	CASSQDSPSSYNSPLHF	TGCGCCAGCAGCCAGGACAGCCCGAGCTCCTATAATTCACCCCTCCACTTT
TRBV27	-	15	TRBJ1-6	TRBD1	CASSLAGQGNSPLHF	TGTGCCAGCAGTTTAGCGGGACAGGGGAATTCACCCCTCCACTTT
TRBV5-1	-	15	TRBJ2-5	TRBD1	CASSPNGQVWETQYF	TGCGCCAGCAGCCCCAACGGACAGGTCTGGGAGACCCAGTACTTC
TRBV10-3	-	14	TRBJ1-5	-	CAISLMAEGQPQHF	TGTGCCATCTCCCTGATGGCGGAGGGGCAGCCCCAGCATTTT
TRBV7-2	-	16	TRBJ2-5	-	CASSRLGGPFQETQYF	TGTGCCAGCAGCCGTCTCGGCGGGCCCTTCCAAGAGACCCAGTACTTC
TRBV2	-	14	TRBJ1-2	TRBD1	CASSSGQGGYGYTF	TGTGCCAGCAGCTCGGGACAGGGGGGCTATGGCTACACCTTC
TRBV2	-	16	TRBJ2-2	TRBD2	CASSRTSGRSTGELFF	TGTGCCAGCAGCCGAACTAGCGGGCGCTCCACCGGGGAGCTGTTTTTT
TRBV10-3	-	15	TRBJ1-2	TRBD1	CAISESGGTVYGYTF	TGTGCCATCAGTGAGTCAGGAGGGACAGTCTATGGCTACACCTTC
TRBV6-5	-	12	TRBJ1-1	-	CASSYTGTEAFF	TGTGCCAGCAGTTACACAGGCACTGAAGCTTTCTTT